What follows is one TCR beta chain and its context. Its target is not known. In germline, CDR1 is SGHDN, CDR2 FVKESK. The V gene lost 1 base and the J gene lost 10 bases, with 14 bases spanning the gap. The CDR3 has 15 residues. The purity of all sorted populations exceeded 98%. This record belongs to a study of beta chain features in type 1 diabetes. Study context: Cell yields, gender and age were comparable in patients and healthy donors.

Expressed TCRB transcripts were sequenced because the entire RNA isolate underwent reverse transcription. Data came from immunoSEQ multiplex PCR; TCRdb stores just in-frame clones and leaves some out. The table shows 500,000 to 800,000 clones, with approximately 13% occurring only once. General study points: The influence of HLA type on TCRB rearrangement stayed undetermined. All four CD4+ subsets from Type 1 diabetes patients carried moderately but significantly shorter TCRB CDR3s.

The clonotype originates from a man aged 30 to 45 with type 1 diabetes. The chain carries TRBV14 and TRBJ1-6; no clear D gene. The sample taken for sequencing was naive CD4+ T cells from blood. The CDR3 sequence is CASSQVGGDRSPLHF. CDR3 coding DNA: TGTGCCAGCAGCCAAGTAGGTGGGGATCGCTCACCCCTCCACTTT.